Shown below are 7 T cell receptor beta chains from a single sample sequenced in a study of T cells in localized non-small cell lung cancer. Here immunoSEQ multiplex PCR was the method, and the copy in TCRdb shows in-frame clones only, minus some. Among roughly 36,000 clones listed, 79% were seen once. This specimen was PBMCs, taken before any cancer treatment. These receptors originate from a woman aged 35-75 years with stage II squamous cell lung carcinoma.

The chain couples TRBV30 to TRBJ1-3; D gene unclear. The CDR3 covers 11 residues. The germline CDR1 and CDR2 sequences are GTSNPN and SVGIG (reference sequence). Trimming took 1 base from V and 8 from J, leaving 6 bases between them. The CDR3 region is CAWSAGYTIYF. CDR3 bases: TGTGCCTGGAGTGCCGGGTACACCATATATTTT.

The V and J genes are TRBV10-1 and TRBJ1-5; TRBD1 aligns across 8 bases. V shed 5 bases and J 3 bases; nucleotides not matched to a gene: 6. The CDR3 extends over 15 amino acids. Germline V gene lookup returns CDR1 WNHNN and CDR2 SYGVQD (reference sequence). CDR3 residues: CASSTGTGDNQPQHF. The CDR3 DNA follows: TGCGCCAGCAGTACAGGGACAGGTGACAATCAGCCCCAGCATTTT.

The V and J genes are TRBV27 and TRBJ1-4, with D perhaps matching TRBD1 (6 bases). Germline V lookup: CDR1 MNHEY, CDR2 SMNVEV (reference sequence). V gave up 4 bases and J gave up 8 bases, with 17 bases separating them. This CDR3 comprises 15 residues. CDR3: CASSSLAQGREKLFF. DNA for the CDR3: TGTGCCAGCAGTTCTCTCGCCCAGGGGCGGGAAAAACTGTTTTTT.

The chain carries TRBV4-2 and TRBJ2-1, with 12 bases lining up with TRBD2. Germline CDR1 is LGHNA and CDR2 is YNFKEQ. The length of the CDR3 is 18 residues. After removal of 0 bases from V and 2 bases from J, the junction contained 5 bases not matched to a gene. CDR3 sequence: CASSQEVTSGRPYNEQFF. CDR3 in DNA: TGTGCCAGCAGCCAAGAAGTGACTAGCGGGAGACCCTACAATGAGCAGTTCTTC.

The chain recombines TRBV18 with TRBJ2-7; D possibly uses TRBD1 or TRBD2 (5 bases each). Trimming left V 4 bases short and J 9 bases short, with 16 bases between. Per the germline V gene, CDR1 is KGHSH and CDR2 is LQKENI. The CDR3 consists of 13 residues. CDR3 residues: CASSLNRDAGQYF. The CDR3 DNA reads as TGTGCCAGCTCACTAAACCGGGACGCCGGGCAGTACTTC.

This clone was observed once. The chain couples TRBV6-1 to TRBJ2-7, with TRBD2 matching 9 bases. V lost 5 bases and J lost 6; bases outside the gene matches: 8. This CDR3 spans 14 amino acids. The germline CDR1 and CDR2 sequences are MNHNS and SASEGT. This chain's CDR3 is CASSFSGSGGEQYF. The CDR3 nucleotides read TGTGCCAGCAGTTTTAGCGGGAGTGGGGGCGAGCAGTACTTC.

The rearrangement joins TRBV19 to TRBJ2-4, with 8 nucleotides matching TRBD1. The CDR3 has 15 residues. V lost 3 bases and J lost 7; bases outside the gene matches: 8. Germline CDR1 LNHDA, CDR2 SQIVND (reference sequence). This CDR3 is CASSISGQGDNIQYF. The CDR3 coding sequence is TGTGCCAGTAGTATCTCTGGACAGGGAGATAACATTCAGTACTTC.